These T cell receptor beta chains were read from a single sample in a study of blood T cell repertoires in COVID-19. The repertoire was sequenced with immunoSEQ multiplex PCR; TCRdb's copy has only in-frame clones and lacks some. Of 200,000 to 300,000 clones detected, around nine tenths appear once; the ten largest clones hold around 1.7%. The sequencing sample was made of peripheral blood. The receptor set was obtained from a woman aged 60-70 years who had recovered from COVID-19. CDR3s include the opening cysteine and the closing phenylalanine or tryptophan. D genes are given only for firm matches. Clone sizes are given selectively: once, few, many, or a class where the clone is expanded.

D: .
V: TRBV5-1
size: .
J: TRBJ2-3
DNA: TGCGCCAGCAGCTTGAGCGACACAGATACGCAGTATTTT
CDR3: CASSLSDTDTQYF

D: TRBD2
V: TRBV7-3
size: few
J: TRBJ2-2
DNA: TGTGCCAGCAGCCGTTTCCGGCCGGGACTAGTCCCTACCGGGGAGCTGTTTTTT
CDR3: CASSRFRPGLVPTGELFF

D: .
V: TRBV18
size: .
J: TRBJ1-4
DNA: TGTGCCCTCGGCAAGGGGACTAATGAAAAACTGTTTTTT
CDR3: CALGKGTNEKLFF

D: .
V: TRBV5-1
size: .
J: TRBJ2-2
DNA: TGCGCCAGCAGCTCCAGGGCCACCGGGGAGCTGTTTTTT
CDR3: CASSSRATGELFF

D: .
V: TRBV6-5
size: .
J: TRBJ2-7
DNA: TGTGCCAGCAGTTACGGGCAGGGTTTCTCCTACGAGCAGTACTTC
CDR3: CASSYGQGFSYEQYF

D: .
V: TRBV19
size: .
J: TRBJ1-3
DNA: TGTGCCAGTGCGGAAGGGGGCTCTGGAAACACCATATATTTT
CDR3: CASAEGGSGNTIYF

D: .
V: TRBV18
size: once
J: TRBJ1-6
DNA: TGTGCCAGCTCACCACCCACAGTCGATTCACCCCTCCACTTT
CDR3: CASSPPTVDSPLHF

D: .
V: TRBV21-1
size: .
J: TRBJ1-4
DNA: TGTGCCAGCAGCAAATATTGCGAGGTCTCGACTAATGAAAAACTGTTTTTT
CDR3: CASSKYCEVSTNEKLFF

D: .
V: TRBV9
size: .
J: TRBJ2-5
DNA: TGTGCCAGCAGCGTTGGAGGACTACAAGAGACCCAGTACTTC
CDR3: CASSVGGLQETQYF

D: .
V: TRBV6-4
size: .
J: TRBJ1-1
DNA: TGTGCCAGCAGGGCCCGGGATTTCACTGAAGCTTTCTTT
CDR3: CASRARDFTEAFF

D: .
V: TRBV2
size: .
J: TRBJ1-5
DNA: TGTGCCAGCACTGTCCACGAGGGCAATCAGCCCCAGCATTTT
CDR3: CASTVHEGNQPQHF

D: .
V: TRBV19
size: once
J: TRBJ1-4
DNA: TGTGCCAGTAGTATTAGAACAGGAATCTCAACTAATGAAAAACTGTTTTTT
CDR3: CASSIRTGISTNEKLFF

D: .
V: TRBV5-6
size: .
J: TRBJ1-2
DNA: TGTGCCAGCAGCGCGCTCGGGGGGGATAACTATGGCTACACCTTC
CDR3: CASSALGGDNYGYTF

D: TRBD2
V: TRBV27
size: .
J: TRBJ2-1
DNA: TGTGCCAGCAGCCAGAGAGGGACTAGCTCCTACAATGAGCAGTTCTTC
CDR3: CASSQRGTSSYNEQFF

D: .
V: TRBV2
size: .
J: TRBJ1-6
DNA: TGTGCCAGCAGTGGGGGCACCTTGGGAAATTCACCCCTCCACTTT
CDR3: CASSGGTLGNSPLHF

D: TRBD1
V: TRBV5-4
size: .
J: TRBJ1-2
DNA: TGTGCCAGCAGCTTGTTTGGGACAGGCAGCCCGGGCTACACCTTC
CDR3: CASSLFGTGSPGYTF

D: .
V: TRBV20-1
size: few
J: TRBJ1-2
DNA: TGCAGTGCCGACAGTTATGGCTACACCTTC
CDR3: CSADSYGYTF

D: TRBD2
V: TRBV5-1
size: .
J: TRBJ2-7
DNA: TGCGCCAGCAGCTCCGCCGTGGTAGCGGGGCGCTACGAGCAGTACTTC
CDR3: CASSSAVVAGRYEQYF

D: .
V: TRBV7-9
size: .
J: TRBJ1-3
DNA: TGTGCCAGCAGCCAACCATACAGGACCGTCTCTGGAAACACCATATATTTT
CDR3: CASSQPYRTVSGNTIYF

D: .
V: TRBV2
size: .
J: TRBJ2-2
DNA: TGTGCCAGCAGTTGGGACTTGAACACCGGGGAGCTGTTTTTT
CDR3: CASSWDLNTGELFF

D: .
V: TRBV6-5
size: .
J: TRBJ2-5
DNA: TGTGCCAGCTGCCGGGCGGGAGAGACCCAGTACTTC
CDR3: CASCRAGETQYF

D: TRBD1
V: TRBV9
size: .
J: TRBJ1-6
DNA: TGTGCCAGCAGGGGACAGGCGAATTCACCCCTCCACTTT
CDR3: CASRGQANSPLHF

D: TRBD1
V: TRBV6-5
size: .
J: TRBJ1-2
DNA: TGTGCCAGCATTGGGGCAGGGGGACGATATGGCTACACCTTC
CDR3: CASIGAGGRYGYTF

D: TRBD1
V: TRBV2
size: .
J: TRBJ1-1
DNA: TGTGCCAGCAAACAGGGGTCAAACACTGAAGCTTTCTTT
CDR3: CASKQGSNTEAFF

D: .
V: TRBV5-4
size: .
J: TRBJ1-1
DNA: TGTGCCAGCAGCTCCTCTCGTGTTTTGAACACTGAAGCTTTCTTT
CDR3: CASSSSRVLNTEAFF

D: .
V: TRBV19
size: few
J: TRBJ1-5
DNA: TGTGCCAGTAGTATCTCTGCCAGGGTACATGGTCAGCCCCAGCATTTT
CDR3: CASSISARVHGQPQHF

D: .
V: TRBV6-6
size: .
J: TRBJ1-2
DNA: TGTGCCAGCAGTTATTCCGGAGGCGTGGCTCGCTATGGCTACACCTTC
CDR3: CASSYSGGVARYGYTF

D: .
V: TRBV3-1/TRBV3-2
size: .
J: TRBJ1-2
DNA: TGTGCCAGCAGCCAAGAAGACGGACTCTATGGCTACACCTTC
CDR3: CASSQEDGLYGYTF

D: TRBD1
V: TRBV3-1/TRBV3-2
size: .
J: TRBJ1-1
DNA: TGTGCCAGCAGCCAAGAACCTGGGACAGGGTCGGCTTTCTTT
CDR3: CASSQEPGTGSAFF

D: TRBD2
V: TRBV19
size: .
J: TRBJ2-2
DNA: TGTGCCAGTACCACGGGACTAGCGGGAAAGAACACCGGGGAGCTGTTTTTT
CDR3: CASTTGLAGKNTGELFF

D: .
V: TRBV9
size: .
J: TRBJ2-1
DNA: TGTGCCAGCAGCGAGGCCGGGACAGCCCAGGTGGGGGGTGAGCAGTTCTTC
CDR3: CASSEAGTAQVGGEQFF

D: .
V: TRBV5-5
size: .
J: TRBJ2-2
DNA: TGTGCCAGCAGCTGGGAAGAGGGCGCCTTGGGGAACACCGGGGAGCTGTTTTTT
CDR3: CASSWEEGALGNTGELFF

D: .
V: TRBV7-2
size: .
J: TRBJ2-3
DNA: TGTGCCAGTGGGAGCGCCGGATCGGTCGATACGCAGTATTTT
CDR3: CASGSAGSVDTQYF

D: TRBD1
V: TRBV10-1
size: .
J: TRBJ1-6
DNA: TGCGCCAGCAGTGTCGCGGGACAGTGGGGTTGGGGTTCACCCCTCCACTTT
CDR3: CASSVAGQWGWGSPLHF

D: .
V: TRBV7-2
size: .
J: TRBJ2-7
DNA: TGTGCCAGCAGCTCTACGCACGAGAGCTACGAGCAGTACTTC
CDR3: CASSSTHESYEQYF

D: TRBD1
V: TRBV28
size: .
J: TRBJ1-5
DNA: TGTGCCAGCAGGAGAGGGGGCACTGGTCAGCCCCAGCATTTT
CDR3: CASRRGGTGQPQHF

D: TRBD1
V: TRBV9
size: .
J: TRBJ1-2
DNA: TGTGCCAGCAGCGGCGACAGGGTGCGGGTCTATGGCTACACCTTC
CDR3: CASSGDRVRVYGYTF

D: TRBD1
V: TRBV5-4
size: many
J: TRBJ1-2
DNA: TGTGCCAGCAGCTTGGGGGACAGGGGCGGCTATGGCTACACCTTC
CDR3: CASSLGDRGGYGYTF

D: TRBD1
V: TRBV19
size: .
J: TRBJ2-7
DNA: TGTGCCAGTAGGGACAGGGGGCACGAGCAGTACTTC
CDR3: CASRDRGHEQYF

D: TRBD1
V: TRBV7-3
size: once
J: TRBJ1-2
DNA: TGTGCCAGCAGCTTAGGGACAGGGAATAACTATGGCTACACCTTC
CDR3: CASSLGTGNNYGYTF

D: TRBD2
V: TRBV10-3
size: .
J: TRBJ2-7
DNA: TGTGCCATCAGTGAACCGGGACTAGCGGCCTACGAGCAGTACTTC
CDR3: CAISEPGLAAYEQYF

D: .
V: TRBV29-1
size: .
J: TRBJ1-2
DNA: TGCAGCGTCCCGACGTGGGGCACCCCGGGCTACACCTTC
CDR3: CSVPTWGTPGYTF

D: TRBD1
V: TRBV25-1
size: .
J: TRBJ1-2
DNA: TGTGCCAGCAGAAGCACGCTCGGGACAGGGTTTGGCTACACCTTC
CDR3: CASRSTLGTGFGYTF

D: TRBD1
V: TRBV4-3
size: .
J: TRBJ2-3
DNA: TGCGCCAGCAGCCAAGTTCCGGGACAGGGGGCGCAAGATACGCAGTATTTT
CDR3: CASSQVPGQGAQDTQYF

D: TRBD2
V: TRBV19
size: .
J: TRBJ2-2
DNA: TGTGCCAGTAGTATAAGGGCGGGGGGAGGTCCCAGCGCCGGGGAGCTGTTTTTT
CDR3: CASSIRAGGGPSAGELFF

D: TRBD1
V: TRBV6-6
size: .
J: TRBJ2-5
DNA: TGTGCCAGCAGGCCATGGACAGGGACGATGGAGACCCAGTACTTC
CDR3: CASRPWTGTMETQYF

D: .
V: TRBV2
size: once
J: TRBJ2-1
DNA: TGTGCCAGCAGTGCTGGACATTATTCGGACGATGAGCAGTTCTTC
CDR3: CASSAGHYSDDEQFF

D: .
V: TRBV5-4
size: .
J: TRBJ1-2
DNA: TGTGCCAGCAGTCGTTCCCCCTCCAACTATGGCTACACCTTC
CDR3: CASSRSPSNYGYTF

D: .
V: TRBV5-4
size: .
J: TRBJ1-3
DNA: TGTGCCAGCAGTCCTATTGGACAAGCCTCTGGAAACACCATATATTTT
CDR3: CASSPIGQASGNTIYF

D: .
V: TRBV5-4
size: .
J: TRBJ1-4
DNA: TGTGCCAGCAGCTTGGGCGCGGGAGCCGGTAATGAAAAACTGTTTTTT
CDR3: CASSLGAGAGNEKLFF

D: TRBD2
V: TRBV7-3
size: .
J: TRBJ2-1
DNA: TGTGCCAGCAGCCCAACCCCGGGGGGCTACAATGAGCAGTTCTTC
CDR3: CASSPTPGGYNEQFF

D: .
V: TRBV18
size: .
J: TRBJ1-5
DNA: TGTGCCAGCTCACCACCCGGATCTTCACAGGGAGGGCAGCCCCAGCATTTT
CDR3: CASSPPGSSQGGQPQHF

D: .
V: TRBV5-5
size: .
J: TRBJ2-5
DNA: TGTGCCAGCAGCTTGGATGGGAGGTACCAAGAGACCCAGTACTTC
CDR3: CASSLDGRYQETQYF

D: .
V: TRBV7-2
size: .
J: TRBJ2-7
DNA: TGTGCCAGCAGCCCCAGGGTCGCCTACGAGCAGTACTTC
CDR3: CASSPRVAYEQYF

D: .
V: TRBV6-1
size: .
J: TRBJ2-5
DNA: TGTGCCAGCAGTGATGAGGGCGCCCGGAGGGAGACCCAGTACTTC
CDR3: CASSDEGARRETQYF